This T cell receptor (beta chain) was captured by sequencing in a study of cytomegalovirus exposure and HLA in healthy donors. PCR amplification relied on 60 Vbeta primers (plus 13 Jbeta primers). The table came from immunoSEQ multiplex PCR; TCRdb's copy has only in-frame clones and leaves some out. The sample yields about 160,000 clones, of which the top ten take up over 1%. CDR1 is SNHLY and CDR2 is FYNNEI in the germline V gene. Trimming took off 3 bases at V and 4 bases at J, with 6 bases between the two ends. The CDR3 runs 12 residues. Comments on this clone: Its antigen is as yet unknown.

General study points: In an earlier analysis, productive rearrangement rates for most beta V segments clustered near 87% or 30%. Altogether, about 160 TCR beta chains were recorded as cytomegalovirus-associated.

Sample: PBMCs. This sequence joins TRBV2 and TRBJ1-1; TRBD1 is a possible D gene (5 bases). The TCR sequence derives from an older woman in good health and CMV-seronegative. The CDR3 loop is CASSDDSTEAFF. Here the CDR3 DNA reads TGTGCCAGCAGTGACGACAGCACTGAAGCTTTCTTT.